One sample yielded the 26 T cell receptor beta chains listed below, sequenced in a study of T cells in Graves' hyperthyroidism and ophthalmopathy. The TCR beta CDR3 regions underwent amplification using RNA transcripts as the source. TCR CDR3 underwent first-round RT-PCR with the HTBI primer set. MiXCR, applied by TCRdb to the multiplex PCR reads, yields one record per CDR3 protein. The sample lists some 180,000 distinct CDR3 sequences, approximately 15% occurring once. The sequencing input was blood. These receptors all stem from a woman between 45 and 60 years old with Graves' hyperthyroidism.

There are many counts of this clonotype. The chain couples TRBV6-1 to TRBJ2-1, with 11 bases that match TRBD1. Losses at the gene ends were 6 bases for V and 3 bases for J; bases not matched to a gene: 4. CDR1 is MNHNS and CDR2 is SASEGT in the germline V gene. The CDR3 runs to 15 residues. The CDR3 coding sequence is TGTGCCAGCAGAACCGGGACAGGGGGCTACAATGAGCAGTTCTTC. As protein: CASRTGTGGYNEQFF.

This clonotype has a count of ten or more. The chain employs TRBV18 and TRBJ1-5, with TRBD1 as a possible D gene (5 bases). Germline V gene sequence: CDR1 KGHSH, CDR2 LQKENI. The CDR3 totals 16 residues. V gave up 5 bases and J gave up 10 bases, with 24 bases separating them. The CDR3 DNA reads TGTGCCAGCTCAGAGGGCATTACCGGGGCCGGAGGTCCCCAGCATTTT. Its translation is CASSEGITGAGGPQHF.

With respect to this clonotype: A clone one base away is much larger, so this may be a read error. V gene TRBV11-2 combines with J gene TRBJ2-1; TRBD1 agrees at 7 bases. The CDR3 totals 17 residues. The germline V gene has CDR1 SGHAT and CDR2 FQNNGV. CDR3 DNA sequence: TGTGCCAGCAGCCACGGACAGGCCTCCGGCGCCTACATTGAGCAGTTCTTC. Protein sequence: CASSHGQASGAYIEQFF.

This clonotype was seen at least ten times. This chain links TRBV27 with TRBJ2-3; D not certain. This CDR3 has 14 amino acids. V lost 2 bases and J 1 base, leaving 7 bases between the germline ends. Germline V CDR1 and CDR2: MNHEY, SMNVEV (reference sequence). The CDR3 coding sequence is TGTGCCAGCAGTTTAGGGCAGGGCACAGATACGCAGTATTTT. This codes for CASSLGQGTDTQYF.

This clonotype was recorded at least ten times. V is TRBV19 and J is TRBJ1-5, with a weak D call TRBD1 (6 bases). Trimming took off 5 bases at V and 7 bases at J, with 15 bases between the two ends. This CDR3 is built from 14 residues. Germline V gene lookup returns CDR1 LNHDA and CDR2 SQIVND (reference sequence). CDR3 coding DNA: TGTGCCAGTAGTCTACAGGGAGGACAACAGCCCCAGCATTTT. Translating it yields CASSLQGGQQPQHF.

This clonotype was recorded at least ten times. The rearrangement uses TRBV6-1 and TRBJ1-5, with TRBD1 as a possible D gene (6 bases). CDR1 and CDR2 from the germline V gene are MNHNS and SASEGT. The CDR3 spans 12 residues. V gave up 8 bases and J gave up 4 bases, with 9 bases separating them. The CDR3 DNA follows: TGTGCCAGCGGGGGCATGAATCAGCCCCAGCATTTT. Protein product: CASGGMNQPQHF.

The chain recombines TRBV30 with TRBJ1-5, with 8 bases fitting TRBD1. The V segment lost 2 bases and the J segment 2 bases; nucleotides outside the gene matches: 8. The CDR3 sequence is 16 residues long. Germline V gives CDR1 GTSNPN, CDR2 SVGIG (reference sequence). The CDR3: CAWSTGQGVGNQPQHF. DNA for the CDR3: TGTGCCTGGAGTACCGGACAGGGAGTGGGCAATCAGCCCCAGCATTTT.

The CDR3 region has the DNA TGCAGCGTTGAATCAGGGAGTGTAACTAATGAAAAACTGTTTTTT. Protein product: CSVESGSVTNEKLFF. The rearrangement joins TRBV29-1 to TRBJ1-4; possibly TRBD1 for D (5 bases). The germline CDR1 and CDR2 sequences are SQVTM and ANQGSEA. Between the trimmed V and J ends, which lost 2 bases and 1 base, there was a span of 11 bases. The CDR3 spans 15 residues. The full variable domain, its missing parts supplied by reference TRBV29-1 and TRBJ1-4, is SAVISQKPSRDICQRGTSLTIQCQVDSQVTMMFWYRQQPGQSLTLIATANQGSEATYESGFVIDKFPISRPNLTFSTLTVSNMSPEDSSIYLCSVESGSVTNEKLFFGSGTQLSVL.

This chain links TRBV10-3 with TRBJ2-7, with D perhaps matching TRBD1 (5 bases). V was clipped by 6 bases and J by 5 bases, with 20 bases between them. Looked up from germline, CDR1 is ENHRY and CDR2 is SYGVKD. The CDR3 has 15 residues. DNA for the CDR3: TGTGCCATCAGAGGGGCAGGGCGCCCTCTGGACGAGCAGTACTTC. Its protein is CAIRGAGRPLDEQYF.

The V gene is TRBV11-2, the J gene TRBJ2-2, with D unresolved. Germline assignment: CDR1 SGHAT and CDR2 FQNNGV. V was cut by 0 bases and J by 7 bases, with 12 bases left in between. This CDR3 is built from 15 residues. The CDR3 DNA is TGTGCCAGCAGCTTAGAGCGTAGCAGGATCGGGGAGCTGTTTTTT. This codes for CASSLERSRIGELFF. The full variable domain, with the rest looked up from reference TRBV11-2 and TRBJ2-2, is EAGVAQSPRYKIIEKRQSVAFWCNPISGHATLYWYQQILGQGPKLLIQFQNNGVVDDSQLPKDRFSAERLKGVDSTLKIQPAKLEDSAVYLCASSLERSRIGELFFGEGSRLTVL.

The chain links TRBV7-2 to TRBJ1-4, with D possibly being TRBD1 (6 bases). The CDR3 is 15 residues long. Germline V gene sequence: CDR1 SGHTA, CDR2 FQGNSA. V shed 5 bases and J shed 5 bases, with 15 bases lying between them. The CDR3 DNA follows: TGTGCCAGCAGCGACGACAGGCGCTCGAATGAAAAACTGTTTTTT. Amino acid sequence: CASSDDRRSNEKLFF. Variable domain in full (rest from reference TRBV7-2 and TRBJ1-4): GAGVSQSPSNKVTEKGKDVELRCDPISGHTALYWYRQSLGQGLEFLIYFQGNSAPDKSGLPSDRFSAERTGGSVSTLTIQRTQQEDSAVYLCASSDDRRSNEKLFFGSGTQLSVL.

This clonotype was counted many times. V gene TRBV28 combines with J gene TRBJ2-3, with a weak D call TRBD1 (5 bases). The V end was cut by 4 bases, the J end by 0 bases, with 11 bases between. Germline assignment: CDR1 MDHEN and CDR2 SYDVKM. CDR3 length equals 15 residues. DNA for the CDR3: TGTGCCAGCAGTTGGGTGGGGCGTAGCACAGATACGCAGTATTTT. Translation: CASSWVGRSTDTQYF.

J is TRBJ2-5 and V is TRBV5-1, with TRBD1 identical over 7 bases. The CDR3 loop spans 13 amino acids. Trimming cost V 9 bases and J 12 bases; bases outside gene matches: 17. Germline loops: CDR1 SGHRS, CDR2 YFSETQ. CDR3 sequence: CANSLVPGQLKYF. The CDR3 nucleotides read TGCGCCAACTCACTGGTCCCGGGACAGCTAAAGTACTTC.

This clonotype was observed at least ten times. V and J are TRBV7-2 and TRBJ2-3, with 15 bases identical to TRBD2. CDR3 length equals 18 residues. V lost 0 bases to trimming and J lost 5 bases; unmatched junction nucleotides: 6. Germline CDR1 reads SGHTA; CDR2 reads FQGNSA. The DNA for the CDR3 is TGTGCCAGCAGCTTAGCTAGGACTAGCGGGGGGGCAGAAGATACGCAGTATTTT. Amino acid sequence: CASSLARTSGGAEDTQYF.

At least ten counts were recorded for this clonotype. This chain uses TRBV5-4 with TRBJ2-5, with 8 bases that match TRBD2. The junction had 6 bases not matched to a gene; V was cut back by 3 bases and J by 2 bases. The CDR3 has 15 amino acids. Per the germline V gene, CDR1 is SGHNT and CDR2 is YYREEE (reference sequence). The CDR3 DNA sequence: TGTGCCAGCAGCTCGTTTACTAGCGGACAAGAGACCCAGTACTTC. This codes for CASSSFTSGQETQYF.

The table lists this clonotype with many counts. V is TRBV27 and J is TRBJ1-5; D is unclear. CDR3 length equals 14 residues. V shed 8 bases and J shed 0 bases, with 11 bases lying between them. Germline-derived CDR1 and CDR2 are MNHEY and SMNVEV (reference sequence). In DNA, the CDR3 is TGTGCCAGCGCGGAGAGGTATAGCAATCAGCCCCAGCATTTT. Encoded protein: CASAERYSNQPQHF.

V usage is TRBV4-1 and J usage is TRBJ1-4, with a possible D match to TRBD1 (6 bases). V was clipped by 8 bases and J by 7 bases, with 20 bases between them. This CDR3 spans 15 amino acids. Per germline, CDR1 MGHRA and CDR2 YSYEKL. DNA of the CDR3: TGCGCCAGCGCCCAAGGGGGAATTGAAAGTGAAAAACTGTTTTTT. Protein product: CASAQGGIESEKLFF.

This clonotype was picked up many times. CDR3 region: CASQTDYGYTF. The DNA for the CDR3 is TGCGCCAGCCAGACAGACTATGGCTACACCTTC. The chain has TRBV5-1 and TRBJ1-2; the D gene is possibly TRBD1 (5 bases). V lost 7 bases, J lost 3 bases, and 7 bases lay in between. The germline V gene has CDR1 SGHRS and CDR2 YFSETQ. The CDR3 is 11 amino acids.

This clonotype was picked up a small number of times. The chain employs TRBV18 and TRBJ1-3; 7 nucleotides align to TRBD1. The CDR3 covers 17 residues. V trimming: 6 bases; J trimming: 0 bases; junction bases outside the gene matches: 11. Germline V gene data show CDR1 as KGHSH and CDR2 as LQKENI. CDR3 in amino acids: CASSPRGGLSSGNTIYF. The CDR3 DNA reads TGTGCCAGCTCCCCGAGAGGGGGCCTGAGCTCTGGAAACACCATATATTTT. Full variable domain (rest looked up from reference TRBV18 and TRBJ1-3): NAGVMQNPRHLVRRRGQEARLRCSPMKGHSHVYWYRQLPEEGLKFMVYLQKENIIDESGMPKERFSAEFPKEGPSILRIQQVVRGDSAAYFCASSPRGGLSSGNTIYFGEGSWLTVV.

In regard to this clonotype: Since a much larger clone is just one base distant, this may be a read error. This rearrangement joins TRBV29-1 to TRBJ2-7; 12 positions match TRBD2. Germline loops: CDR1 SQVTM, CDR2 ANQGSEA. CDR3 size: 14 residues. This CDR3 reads CSVDGLAGNYERYF. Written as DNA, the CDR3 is TGCAGCGTCGACGGACTAGCGGGGAACTACGAGCGGTACTTC.

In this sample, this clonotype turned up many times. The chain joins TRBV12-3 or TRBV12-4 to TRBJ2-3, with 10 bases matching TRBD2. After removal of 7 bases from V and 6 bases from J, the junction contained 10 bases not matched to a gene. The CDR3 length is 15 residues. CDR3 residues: CASKRSGGAQDTQYF. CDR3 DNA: TGTGCCAGCAAACGGAGCGGGGGGGCCCAGGATACGCAGTATTTT.

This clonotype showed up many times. The CDR3 DNA reads TGTGCCAGCAGCCTGGACAGGGGGCATAGCACAGATACGCAGTATTTT. This sequence encodes CASSLDRGHSTDTQYF. V and J are TRBV28 and TRBJ2-3; the match to TRBD1 covers 11 bases. Looked up from germline, CDR1 is MDHEN and CDR2 is SYDVKM. This CDR3 comprises 16 residues. The V gene end was trimmed by 6 bases and the J gene end by 0 bases; junction bases not matched to a gene: 5.

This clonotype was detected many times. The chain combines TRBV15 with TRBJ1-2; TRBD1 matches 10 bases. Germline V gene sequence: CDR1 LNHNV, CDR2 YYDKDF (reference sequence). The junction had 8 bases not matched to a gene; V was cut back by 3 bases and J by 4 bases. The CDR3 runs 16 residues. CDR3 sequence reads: CATSSYGTGDRYGYTF. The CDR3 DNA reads TGTGCCACCAGCAGTTATGGGACAGGGGATCGCTATGGCTACACCTTC.

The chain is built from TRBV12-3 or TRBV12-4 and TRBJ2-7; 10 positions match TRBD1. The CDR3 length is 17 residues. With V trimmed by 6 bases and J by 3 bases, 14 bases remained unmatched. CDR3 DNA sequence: TGTGCCAGCAGGCCCCGGGACAGGGGAAGCCAGGGCTACGAGCAGTACTTC. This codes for CASRPRDRGSQGYEQYF.

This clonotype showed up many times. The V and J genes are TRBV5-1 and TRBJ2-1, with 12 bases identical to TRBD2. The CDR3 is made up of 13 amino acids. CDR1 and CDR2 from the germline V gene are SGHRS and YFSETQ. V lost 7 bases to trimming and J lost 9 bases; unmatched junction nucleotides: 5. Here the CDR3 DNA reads TGCGCCAGCTCTAGCGGGGGGGATGTTGAGCAGTTCTTC. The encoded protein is CASSSGGDVEQFF.

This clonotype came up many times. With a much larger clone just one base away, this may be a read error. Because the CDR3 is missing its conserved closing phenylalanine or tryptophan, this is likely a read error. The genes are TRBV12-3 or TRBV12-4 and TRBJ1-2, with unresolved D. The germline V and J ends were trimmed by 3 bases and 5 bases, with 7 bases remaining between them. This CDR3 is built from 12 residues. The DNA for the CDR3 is TGTGCCAGCAGTTTCCCGCAATATGGCTACACCCTC. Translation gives CASSFPQYGYTL.